These 10 T cell receptor beta chains share one sample of origin, sequenced in a study of blood T cell repertoires in COVID-19. The method was immunoSEQ multiplex PCR; TCRdb's version includes in-frame clones alone and lacks a portion of them. This table has 150,000 to 200,000 clones, roughly 90% appearing once. Input material: peripheral blood. These receptors originate from a man in his sixties with acute or convalescent COVID-19.

This chain links TRBV10-3 with TRBJ1-5; 8 nucleotides agree with TRBD1. The CDR3 loop spans 16 amino acids. Germline V lookup: CDR1 ENHRY, CDR2 SYGVKD. V lost 1 base to trimming and J lost 1 base; unmatched junction nucleotides: 3. CDR3 loop: CAISEYRTGSNQPQHF. CDR3 in DNA: TGTGCCATCAGTGAGTATCGGACAGGGAGCAATCAGCCCCAGCATTTT.

The chain combines TRBV11-3 with TRBJ2-1; TRBD2 agrees at 11 bases. With 3 bases clipped from V and 5 bases from J, the junction kept 9 bases outside the gene matches. This CDR3 comprises 17 residues. Germline-derived CDR1 and CDR2 are SGHNT and YENEEA. The CDR3 DNA reads as TGTGCCAGCAGCTTCCCCCTAGCGGGAGGCCTTCACAATGAGCAGTTCTTC. Protein product: CASSFPLAGGLHNEQFF.

The chain recombines TRBV13 with TRBJ2-1; perhaps TRBD2 as D (6 bases). The germline V and J ends were trimmed by 1 base and 7 bases, with 8 bases remaining between them. Germline CDR1 PRHDT, CDR2 FYEKMQ (reference sequence). There are 13 residues in the CDR3. This chain's CDR3 is CASSLAGRNEQFF. The CDR3 region has the DNA TGTGCCAGCAGCTTAGCAGGGAGGAATGAGCAGTTCTTC.

This clone showed up just once. The V and J genes are TRBV9 and TRBJ1-1; perhaps TRBD1 as D (5 bases). This CDR3 has 14 amino acids. Trimming removed 3 bases at V and 0 bases at J, with 9 bases between. Germline assignment: CDR1 SGDLS and CDR2 YYNGEE. The CDR3 sequence: CASSARTLNTEAFF. As DNA, the CDR3 is TGTGCCAGCAGCGCCCGGACACTGAACACTGAAGCTTTCTTT.

As regards this clone: The sample holds other DNA sequences that translate to the same CDR3. The V gene is TRBV27, the J gene TRBJ1-1, with 7 nucleotides matching TRBD1. CDR1 is MNHEY, CDR2 SMNVEV, per germline (reference sequence). J lost 0 bases, V lost 6 bases, and 4 bases had no gene match. The CDR3 is 14 amino acids. The CDR3 bases are TGTGCCAGCAGACGACAGGGATTGAACACTGAAGCTTTCTTT. Protein product: CASRRQGLNTEAFF.

The chain employs TRBV19 and TRBJ2-1; no clear D. This CDR3 is built from 12 residues. Germline V gene sequence: CDR1 LNHDA, CDR2 SQIVND (reference sequence). Deletions cut 5 bases from V and 10 bases from J, with 12 bases between. DNA for the CDR3: TGTGCCAGTAGTCCCCTCTTTAAAGAGCAGTTCTTC. This encodes CASSPLFKEQFF.

This clone has a handful of counts. In the same sample, other DNA sequences code for this CDR3. The V and J genes are TRBV19 and TRBJ1-1, with TRBD1 matching 8 bases. This CDR3 comprises 13 residues. Trimming removed 4 bases from V and 4 bases from J; junction bases left unmatched: 2. CDR1 and CDR2 (germline): LNHDA, SQIVND (reference sequence). In DNA, the CDR3 is TGTGCCAGTAGTACAGGGGGCCGCACTGAAGCTTTCTTT. Encoded protein: CASSTGGRTEAFF.

The chain uses TRBV6-1 and TRBJ2-7; 9 positions agree with TRBD1. V trimming: 4 bases; J trimming: 1 base; junction bases outside the gene matches: 11. Germline CDR1 reads MNHNS; CDR2 reads SASEGT. The CDR3 runs 17 residues. The DNA for the CDR3 is TGTGCCAGCAGTGGAAGCTGGACAGGGGTATTATCCTACGAGCAGTACTTC. Its translation is CASSGSWTGVLSYEQYF.

This clone was seen only a few times. The chain recombines TRBV20-1 with TRBJ2-5; 10 bases map to TRBD2. V gave up 3 bases and J gave up 5 bases; unmatched junction bases: 6. The CDR3 has 14 residues. Germline assignment: CDR1 DFQATT and CDR2 SNEGSKA (reference sequence). In nucleotides, the CDR3 is TGCAGTGCTAGTAGGCTAGCGGGAGTTGAGACCCAGTACTTC. It yields the protein CSASRLAGVETQYF.

The chain links TRBV4-1 to TRBJ1-2, with 9 bases aligning to TRBD1. The CDR3 covers 15 residues. V was clipped by 4 bases and J by 7 bases; unmatched bases: 10. Germline lookup yields CDR1 MGHRA and CDR2 YSYEKL. The CDR3 sequence: CASSLTGQGYSGYTF. The DNA of the CDR3 is TGCGCCAGCAGCCTCACAGGACAGGGGTATAGTGGCTACACCTTC.